This T cell receptor beta chain comes out of a study of T cells in localized non-small cell lung cancer. Notes on the study in general: Higher T cell density in the blood was associated with longer overall survival, whereas higher adjacent-lung clonality associated with shorter survival. Sequencing involved a lone tumor region, leaving heterogeneity possible. Adjacent lung was found to contain a median approximately 60 of the top 100 tumor clones.

Some clones are missing from TCRdb's copy, which holds only in-frame ones; the method was immunoSEQ multiplex PCR. The sample lists 30,000 to 45,000 clones, around 90% occurring once. The CDR3 is 15 amino acids. Per germline, CDR1 LNHDA and CDR2 SQIVND (reference sequence). The V end was cut by 1 base, the J end by 2 bases, with 9 bases between. This clone was seen once. Its antigen is unidentified. The sample consisted of peripheral blood, taken before any cancer treatment. V and J are TRBV19 and TRBJ2-1; no reliable D call. The clonotype originates from a woman aged 35-70 years with stage I lung adenocarcinoma. The CDR3 DNA is TGTGCCAGTAGTATAGGGGTCGTAACCTACAATGAGCAGTTCTTC. Protein sequence: CASSIGVVTYNEQFF.